One T cell receptor beta chain is described in this entry. The data are from a study of blood T cell repertoires in COVID-19. Looking at the study overall: Specimens from acute and convalescent COVID-19 originated in the United States, Italy and Spain. T cells, B-cell-depleted T cells, or PBMCs supplied cDNA or gDNA.

Original analysis: Reference gene primer amplification yielded estimated nucleated cell counts. Profiled with immunoSEQ multiplex PCR; TCRdb holds only in-frame clones, not every one. Clonal size and the V and J genes are those of that table, whereas D and trimming came from the DNA. The table lists around 70,000 clones, around 82% of them singletons. Material for sequencing was peripheral blood. The sequence derives from a man aged 60 to 75 with acute or convalescent COVID-19.

Here the CDR3 reads CASSQMRGGAPEQFF. The CDR3 DNA is TGTGCCAGCAGCCAGATGCGCGGGGGGGCTCCTGAGCAGTTCTTC. The chain joins TRBV3-1 (or the pseudogene TRBV3-2) to TRBJ2-1; 9 bases line up with TRBD2. In germline, CDR1 is LGHDT, CDR2 YNNKEL (reference sequence). The CDR3 totals 15 residues. V shed 3 bases and J 9 bases; nucleotides not matched to a gene: 9.